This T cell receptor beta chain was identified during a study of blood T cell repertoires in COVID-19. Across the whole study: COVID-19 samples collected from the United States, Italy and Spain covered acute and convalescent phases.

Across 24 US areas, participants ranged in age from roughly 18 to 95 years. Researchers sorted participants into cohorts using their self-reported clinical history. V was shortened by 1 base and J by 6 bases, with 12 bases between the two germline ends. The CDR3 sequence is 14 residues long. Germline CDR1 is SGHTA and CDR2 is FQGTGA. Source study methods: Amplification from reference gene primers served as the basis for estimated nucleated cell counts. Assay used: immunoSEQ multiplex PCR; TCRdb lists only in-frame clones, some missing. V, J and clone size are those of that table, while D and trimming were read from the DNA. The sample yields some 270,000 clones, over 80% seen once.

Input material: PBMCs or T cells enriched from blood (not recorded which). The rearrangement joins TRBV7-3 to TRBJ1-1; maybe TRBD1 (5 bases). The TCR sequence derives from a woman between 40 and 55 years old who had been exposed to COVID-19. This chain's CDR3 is CASSLNAGQAEAFF. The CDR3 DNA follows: TGTGCCAGCAGCTTAAATGCGGGGCAGGCTGAAGCTTTCTTT.